This T cell receptor (beta chain) was recorded in a study of blood T cell repertoires in COVID-19. Participants had their cohort set by participant-reported clinical history. CDR1 SGHTA and CDR2 FQGNSA come from the germline V gene. The germline V and J ends were trimmed by 5 bases and 0 bases, with 16 bases remaining between them. This CDR3 has 16 residues. The data were produced by immunoSEQ multiplex PCR, yet TCRdb's version contains in-frame clones alone and is incomplete. The sample holds over 250,000 clones, 88% seen once. The chain is built from TRBV7-2 and TRBJ1-2, with a possible D match to TRBD1 (5 bases). Material: PBMCs or T cells enriched from blood (not recorded which). This sequence was found in a woman aged 45 to 65 who had recovered from COVID-19. The CDR3 here is CASSPGGVLANYGYTF. In DNA form, the CDR3 reads TGTGCCAGCAGCCCGGGGGGGGTACTAGCTAACTATGGCTACACCTTC. The variable domain in full, with the rest retrieved from reference TRBV7-2 and TRBJ1-2, is GAGVSQSPSNKVTEKGKDVELRCDPISGHTALYWYRQSLGQGLEFLIYFQGNSAPDKSGLPSDRFSAERTGGSVSTLTIQRTQQEDSAVYLCASSPGGVLANYGYTFGSGTRLTVV.